This T cell receptor (beta chain) was identified in a study of patients and donors after allogeneic stem cell transplantation. The junction had 6 bases not matched to a gene; V was cut back by 3 bases and J by 7 bases. The CDR3 covers 15 residues. The germline gives CDR1 SGHTA, CDR2 FQGNSA. TCRdb reprocessed the RT-PCR reads via MiXCR and lists one record per CDR3 protein. This table holds 400,000 to 500,000 distinct CDR3 sequences, 15% to 20% found once. The receptor was isolated from a human donor who was either an allogeneic HSCT recipient or a stem cell or donor lymphocyte infusion donor (not recorded which). It is not recorded whose cells these are; they may come from a transplant donor. Sequencing used blood, either unsorted or a sorted T cell fraction (not recorded which). The chain links TRBV7-2 to TRBJ2-2; 9 bases fit TRBD2. CDR3 amino acids: CASSFWRGGSGELFF. The CDR3 DNA reads as TGTGCCAGCAGCTTCTGGCGGGGGGGCAGCGGGGAGCTGTTTTTT.